Shown below are 26 T cell receptor beta chains from a single sample sequenced in a study of blood T cell repertoires in COVID-19. The repertoire was sequenced with immunoSEQ multiplex PCR; TCRdb's copy has only in-frame clones and lacks some. The table includes some 210,000 clones, 92% detected once. The source material was peripheral blood. The receptors stem from a man between 60 and 75 years old with COVID-19, enrolled during active disease.

The chain couples TRBV10-3 to TRBJ1-5, with D unclear. The CDR3 is 14 amino acids. Germline V gives CDR1 ENHRY, CDR2 SYGVKD. Trimming removed 6 bases at V and 0 bases at J, with 9 bases between. The CDR3 DNA reads TGTGCCATCAGCCAGGACTATAGCAATCAGCCCCAGCATTTT. This encodes CAISQDYSNQPQHF.

The V and J genes are TRBV30 and TRBJ2-7, with D possibly matching TRBD1 (6 bases). V lost 2 bases to trimming and J lost 5 bases, with 22 bases between them. The CDR3 extends over 16 amino acids. CDR1 and CDR2 from the germline V gene are GTSNPN and SVGIG (reference sequence). CDR3 protein: CAWSKIHTGLANEQYF. The CDR3 region has the DNA TGTGCCTGGAGTAAAATCCACACAGGGTTGGCGAACGAGCAGTACTTC.

The rearrangement links TRBV14 to TRBJ2-1; 9 bases align to TRBD2. The junction had 8 bases not matched to a gene; V was cut back by 4 bases and J by 1 base. The germline CDR1 and CDR2 sequences are SGHDN and FVKESK. The CDR3 is made up of 17 amino acids. The CDR3 region is CASSRNSGSFSYNEQFF. The CDR3 nucleotides read TGTGCCAGCAGCCGAAATAGCGGGAGTTTTTCCTACAATGAGCAGTTCTTC.

The chain couples TRBV2 to TRBJ2-7; TRBD1 matches 8 bases. Germline trimming cut 7 bases from V and 11 bases from J; bases unmatched to any gene: 10. Germline V gene data show CDR1 as SNHLY and CDR2 as FYNNEI. CDR3 length: 12 residues. The CDR3 protein is CASIFDTGGKYF. In nucleotides, the CDR3 is TGTGCCAGCATATTTGATACAGGGGGAAAGTACTTC.

The chain is built from TRBV19 and TRBJ1-2, with 11 bases lining up with TRBD1. CDR3 length: 15 residues. Germline lookup yields CDR1 LNHDA and CDR2 SQIVND (reference sequence). V was pared by 5 bases and J by 4 bases, with 6 bases of the junction left unmatched. The CDR3 coding sequence is TGTGCCAGTAGTCCCCGGACAGGGGGCAGCTATGGCTACACCTTC. Translating it yields CASSPRTGGSYGYTF.

This rearrangement joins TRBV7-8 to TRBJ1-5, with 10 bases identical to TRBD1. V dropped 6 bases and J dropped 7; count of bases not matched to a gene: 9. This CDR3 has 15 residues. In germline, CDR1 is SGHVS, CDR2 FQNEAQ. The CDR3 DNA reads TGTGCCAGCAGTAACGACAGGGGGCTTGAACAGCCCCAGCATTTT. Amino acids: CASSNDRGLEQPQHF.

V and J are TRBV7-3 and TRBJ2-1; 7 nucleotides agree with TRBD1. This CDR3 has 15 residues. The germline gives CDR1 SGHTA, CDR2 FQGTGA. With 1 base clipped from V and 3 bases from J, the junction kept 3 bases outside the gene matches. The CDR3 region is CASSLKGTDYNEQFF. The CDR3 nucleotides read TGTGCCAGCAGCTTAAAAGGGACAGACTACAATGAGCAGTTCTTC.

This chain connects TRBV28 to TRBJ2-2, with 7 bases identical to TRBD2. The CDR3 loop spans 14 amino acids. Unmatched junction bases numbered 6, after V lost 6 bases and J lost 5 bases. Germline V CDR1 and CDR2: MDHEN, SYDVKM. The CDR3 spells CASRKFSGTGELFF. The CDR3 region has the DNA TGTGCCAGCAGAAAATTTAGCGGGACCGGGGAGCTGTTTTTT. Using reference TRBV28 and TRBJ2-2 for the parts outside the CDR3, the full variable domain is DVKVTQSSRYLVKRTGEKVFLECVQDMDHENMFWYRQDPGLGLRLIYFSYDVKMKEKGDIPEGYSVSREKKERFSLILESASTNQTSMYLCASRKFSGTGELFFGEGSRLTVL.

The genes are TRBV27 and TRBJ2-3; possibly TRBD1 for D (6 bases). The CDR3 is 13 amino acids. Trimming removed 6 bases from V and 4 bases from J, with 11 bases in between. Germline CDR1 is MNHEY and CDR2 is SMNVEV (reference sequence). In DNA, the CDR3 is TGTGCCAGCAGGAGACAGGTGCCAGATACGCAGTATTTT. Its translation is CASRRQVPDTQYF.

The J gene is TRBJ2-5, the V gene TRBV10-3; 7 nucleotides line up with TRBD1. Trimming took 6 bases from V and 1 from J; bases not matched to a gene: 8. CDR1 is ENHRY and CDR2 is SYGVKD in the germline V gene. CDR3 size: 15 residues. CDR3: CAIRRDRNFQETQYF. The CDR3 DNA is TGTGCCATCAGGAGGGACAGAAATTTCCAAGAGACCCAGTACTTC.

The chain uses TRBV12-3 or TRBV12-4 and TRBJ2-7, with 8 bases matching TRBD1. J was trimmed by 6 bases and V by 6 bases; bases with no gene match: 7. This CDR3 has 13 amino acids. CDR3 sequence (DNA): TGTGCCAGCAGGGACAGGGCGGAGATCGAGCAGTACTTC. As protein: CASRDRAEIEQYF.

The rearrangement links TRBV2 to TRBJ1-3; TRBD1 aligns across 10 bases. Germline-derived CDR1 and CDR2 are SNHLY and FYNNEI. This CDR3 is 15 amino acids long. J gave up 3 bases and V 5 bases, and 4 bases lay outside the gene matches. CDR3 bases: TGTGCCAGCAGTTCCGGGACAGGGGTTGGAAACACCATATATTTT. This codes for CASSSGTGVGNTIYF.

V usage is TRBV4-1 and J usage is TRBJ1-2; 8 positions match TRBD1. CDR1 and CDR2 from the germline V gene are MGHRA and YSYEKL. This CDR3 region has 15 residues. Germline trimming cut 5 bases from V and 8 bases from J; bases unmatched to any gene: 13. CDR3 coding DNA: TGCGCCAGCAGCAGGGGACAGGCTGTCGCGGAGGGCTACACCTTC. This codes for CASSRGQAVAEGYTF.

This rearrangement joins TRBV5-1 to TRBJ1-4; D possibly corresponds to TRBD1 (6 bases). CDR3 length equals 14 residues. Trimming stripped 5 bases from V and 3 bases from J, with 11 bases between. From germline, CDR1 is SGHRS and CDR2 YFSETQ. Here the CDR3 reads CASRQGSSNEKLFF. As DNA, the CDR3 is TGCGCCAGCAGGCAGGGGTCTTCTAATGAAAAACTGTTTTTT.

The chain carries TRBV28 and TRBJ1-2; TRBD1 matches 12 bases. CDR1 is MDHEN and CDR2 is SYDVKM in the germline V gene. CDR3 size: 16 residues. The ends lost 6 bases at V and 3 bases at J; junction bases unmatched: 8. CDR3 sequence: CASSSSGTGGYYGYTF. The DNA for the CDR3 is TGTGCCAGCAGCTCTTCCGGGACAGGGGGCTACTATGGCTACACCTTC.

This clone was seen a few times. Distinct nucleotide sequences in the sample also encode this CDR3. The chain links TRBV3-1 (or the pseudogene TRBV3-2) to TRBJ2-7; weak D call: TRBD1 (5 bases). The CDR3 has 12 residues. From germline, CDR1 is LGHDT and CDR2 YNNKEL (reference sequence). Trimming took 1 base from V and 7 from J, leaving 8 bases between them. The CDR3 nucleotides read TGTGCCAGCAGCCAAGTTCAGGGAGAGCAGTACTTC. Protein sequence: CASSQVQGEQYF.

The chain uses TRBV10-3 and TRBJ2-1; D possibly corresponds to TRBD2 (6 bases). CDR1 and CDR2 from the germline V gene are ENHRY and SYGVKD. The CDR3 loop spans 15 amino acids. V gave up 6 bases and J gave up 0 bases, with 12 bases separating them. The CDR3 loop reads CAIRGGDNSYNEQFF. The CDR3 coding sequence is TGTGCCATCAGGGGAGGCGACAACTCCTACAATGAGCAGTTCTTC.

The rearrangement links TRBV25-1 to TRBJ1-4, with 7 bases lining up with TRBD1. Germline CDR1 is MGHDK and CDR2 is SYGVNS. Trimming at V came to 2 bases and at J to 8 bases, leaving 8 bases not matched to a gene. This CDR3 has 15 amino acids. CDR3: CASSETTGASEKLFF. The CDR3 coding sequence is TGTGCCAGCAGTGAAACTACAGGGGCGAGCGAAAAACTGTTTTTT.

The V gene is TRBV5-1, the J gene TRBJ2-5; the match to TRBD2 covers 7 bases. CDR1 and CDR2 (germline): SGHRS, YFSETQ. V shed 3 bases and J 7 bases; nucleotides not matched to a gene: 21. The CDR3 totals 18 residues. The CDR3 DNA reads as TGCGCCAGCAGCTGGGACTATCAGGATCCCCCCAATCGTGGGACCCAGTACTTC. It codes for CASSWDYQDPPNRGTQYF.

The chain has TRBV30 and TRBJ1-6, with 8 nucleotides matching TRBD1. The V segment lost 2 bases and the J segment 8 bases; nucleotides outside the gene matches: 17. This CDR3 has 18 residues. Germline CDR1 GTSNPN, CDR2 SVGIG (reference sequence). Here the CDR3 DNA reads TGTGCCTGGAGTAGGTCGTTAACCGGGACAGGCGGTCATTCACCCCTCCACTTT. This codes for CAWSRSLTGTGGHSPLHF.

This clone appeared a single time. The chain recombines TRBV6-2 or TRBV6-3 with TRBJ1-4; maybe TRBD1 (6 bases). This CDR3 is built from 12 residues. Deletions cut 5 bases from V and 12 bases from J, with 13 bases between. Germline loops: CDR1 MNHEY, CDR2 SVGEGT. In nucleotides, the CDR3 is TGTGCCAGCAGTCTCGGACAGTTTCAACTGTTTTTT. Its translation: CASSLGQFQLFF.

The chain recombines TRBV19 with TRBJ1-6, with 8 bases matching TRBD1. CDR1 is LNHDA, CDR2 SQIVND, per germline (reference sequence). This CDR3 comprises 14 residues. Trimming took 6 bases from V and 14 from J; bases not matched to a gene: 12. CDR3 amino acids: CASRKDRAKGALHF. The DNA for the CDR3 is TGTGCCAGTAGAAAGGACAGGGCAAAGGGGGCCCTCCACTTT.

The rearrangement uses TRBV7-2 and TRBJ1-5; 8 bases fit TRBD1. This CDR3 spans 16 amino acids. With V trimmed by 4 bases and J by 0 bases, 5 bases remained unmatched. Germline CDR1 and CDR2: SGHTA and FQGNSA. CDR3 coding DNA: TGTGCCAGCAGCTCTGGACAGGGCAATAGCAATCAGCCCCAGCATTTT. Encoded protein: CASSSGQGNSNQPQHF.

This chain uses TRBV28 with TRBJ2-7; 8 nucleotides align to TRBD1. CDR3 length: 14 amino acids. V lost 1 base to trimming and J lost 5 bases; unmatched junction nucleotides: 4. CDR1 and CDR2 (germline): MDHEN, SYDVKM. The CDR3 coding sequence is TGTGCCAGCAGTTTATCCCAGGGGGCCAACGAGCAGTACTTC. It translates to CASSLSQGANEQYF.

The J gene is TRBJ2-3, the V gene TRBV5-6; 8 bases are shared with TRBD2. Trimming took 2 bases from V and 3 from J; bases not matched to a gene: 5. Per the germline V gene, CDR1 is SGHDT and CDR2 is YYEEEE. CDR3 length: 15 residues. The CDR3 DNA reads TGTGCCAGCAGCTTCCCGGGACTAGTAACAGATACGCAGTATTTT. This codes for CASSFPGLVTDTQYF.

This clone appeared once. The chain is built from TRBV30 and TRBJ2-3; TRBD2 aligns across 7 bases. CDR3 length equals 12 residues. Per the germline V gene, CDR1 is GTSNPN and CDR2 is SVGIG (reference sequence). CDR3 protein: CGGSGSTDTQYF. The DNA for the CDR3 is TGTGGAGGTAGCGGGAGCACAGATACGCAGTATTTT.